Given below is one TCR beta chain in context. The CDR3 runs to 19 residues. Trimming cost V 1 base and J 5 bases, with 26 bases left between them. Per the germline V gene, CDR1 is LNHNV and CDR2 is YYDKDF (reference sequence). This entry comes from a study of blood T cell repertoires in COVID-19. Overall study context: Researchers got acute and convalescent COVID-19 samples from the United States, Italy and Spain.

Recruits, aged roughly 18 to 95 years, lived in under 25 US areas. Per the authors' pipeline: The authors estimated nucleated cell counts from reference gene primer amplification. The data were produced by immunoSEQ multiplex PCR, yet TCRdb's version contains in-frame clones alone and is incomplete. The V and J calls and the clone size are those of that table, but D and trimming were determined from the DNA. The table records a few hundred thousand clones, 70% to 90% of them present only once. The sample comprised PBMCs or T cells enriched from blood (not recorded which). The TCR comes from a man younger than 40 who had recovered from COVID-19. This sequence joins TRBV15 and TRBJ2-5, with a weak D call TRBD1 (6 bases). CDR3 DNA sequence: TGTGCCACCAGCAGAGTTCAAGGGTCAGGGGATTATCGGTCGGAGACCCAGTACTTC. Its protein is CATSRVQGSGDYRSETQYF.